The clone carrying this T cell receptor beta chain was recorded at least ten times. What it binds is unknown. Unique molecular identifiers were included in an RNA-based 3' RACE TCR library. Via MiXCR, TCRdb re-called the 3' RACE reads, giving one row per CDR3 protein. The repertoire holds roughly 46,000 distinct CDR3 sequences, with about 4.3% as singletons. Documented treatment: PENTA 11 planned treatment interruption arm or continuous ART arm. From thawed PBMCs, naive CD4+ CD45RA+ CD45RO- T cells were sorted. The data belong to a study of HIV-infected children after antiretroviral therapy interruption. Study in general: Interruption group median age around 9.9 years; continuous group 7 to 8 years. Interruption-arm samples span weeks 0, 12, interruption end (24 or 48), and about 3 years post-study.

Notes on the study in general: Naive CD4+ CDR3 sharing between time points fell after interruption began.

The V gene end was trimmed by 4 bases and the J gene end by 3 bases; junction bases not matched to a gene: 8. This CDR3 contains 15 residues. The sample in question was CD45RA+ CD4+ T cells from PBMCs, pooled from several time points, obtained from a donor given antiretroviral therapy, either interrupted or continuous. Subset given: naive CD4+ CD45RA+ CD45RO- T cells. The V gene is TRBV12-3 or TRBV12-4, the J gene TRBJ1-2, with 7 bases fitting TRBD1. This TCR derives from a pool of human donors with HIV. The CDR3 DNA sequence: TGTGCCAGCAGTTCCTACGACAGGGACCACTATGGCTACACCTTC. Protein sequence: CASSSYDRDHYGYTF.